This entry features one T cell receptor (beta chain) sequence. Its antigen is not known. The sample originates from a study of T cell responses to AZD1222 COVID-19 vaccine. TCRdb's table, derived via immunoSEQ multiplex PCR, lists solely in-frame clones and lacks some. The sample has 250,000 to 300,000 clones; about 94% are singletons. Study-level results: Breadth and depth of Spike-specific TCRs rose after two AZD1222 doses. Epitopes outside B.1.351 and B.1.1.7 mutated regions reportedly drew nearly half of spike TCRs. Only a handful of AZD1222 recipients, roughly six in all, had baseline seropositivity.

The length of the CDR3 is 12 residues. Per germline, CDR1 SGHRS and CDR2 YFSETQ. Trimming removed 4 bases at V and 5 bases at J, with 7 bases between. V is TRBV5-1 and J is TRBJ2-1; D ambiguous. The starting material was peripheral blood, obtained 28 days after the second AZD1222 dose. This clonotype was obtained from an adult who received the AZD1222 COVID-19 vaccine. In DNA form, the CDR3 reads TGCGCCAGCAGCCGAAGCGACAATGAGCAGTTCTTC. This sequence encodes CASSRSDNEQFF.